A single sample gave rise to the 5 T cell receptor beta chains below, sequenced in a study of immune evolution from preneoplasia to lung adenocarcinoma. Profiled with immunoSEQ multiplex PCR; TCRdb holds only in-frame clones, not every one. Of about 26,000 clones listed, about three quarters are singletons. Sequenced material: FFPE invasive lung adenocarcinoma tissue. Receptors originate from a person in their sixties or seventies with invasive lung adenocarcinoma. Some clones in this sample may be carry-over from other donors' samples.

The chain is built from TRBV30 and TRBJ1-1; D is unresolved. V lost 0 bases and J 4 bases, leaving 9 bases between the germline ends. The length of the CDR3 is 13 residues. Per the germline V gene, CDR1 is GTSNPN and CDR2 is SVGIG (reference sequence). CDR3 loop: CAWSVQRATEAFF. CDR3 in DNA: TGTGCCTGGAGTGTACAGAGGGCCACTGAAGCTTTCTTT.

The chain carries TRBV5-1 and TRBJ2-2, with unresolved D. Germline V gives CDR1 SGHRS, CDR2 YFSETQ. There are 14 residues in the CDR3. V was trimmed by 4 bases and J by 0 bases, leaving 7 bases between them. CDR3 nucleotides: TGCGCCAGCAGCAGCAGGACGAACACCGGGGAGCTGTTTTTT. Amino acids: CASSSRTNTGELFF. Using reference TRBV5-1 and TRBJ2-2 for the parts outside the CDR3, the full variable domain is KAGVTQTPRYLIKTRGQQVTLSCSPISGHRSVSWYQQTPGQGLQFLFEYFSETQRNKGNFPGRFSGRQFSNSRSEMNVSTLELGDSALYLCASSSRTNTGELFFGEGSRLTVL.

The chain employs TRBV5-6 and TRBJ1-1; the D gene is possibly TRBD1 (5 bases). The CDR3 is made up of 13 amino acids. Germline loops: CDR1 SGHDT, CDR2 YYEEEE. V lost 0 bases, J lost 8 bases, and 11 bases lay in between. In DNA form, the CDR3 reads TGTGCCAGCAGCTTGGTTTCAGGGTTCGAAGCTTTCTTT. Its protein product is CASSLVSGFEAFF.

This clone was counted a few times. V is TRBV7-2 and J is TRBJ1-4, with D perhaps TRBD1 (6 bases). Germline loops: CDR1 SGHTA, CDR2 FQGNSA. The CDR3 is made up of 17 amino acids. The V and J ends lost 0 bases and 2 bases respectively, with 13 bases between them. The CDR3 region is CASSLARGQGTNEKLFF. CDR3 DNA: TGTGCCAGCAGCTTAGCCCGGGGGCAGGGTACTAATGAAAAACTGTTTTTT.

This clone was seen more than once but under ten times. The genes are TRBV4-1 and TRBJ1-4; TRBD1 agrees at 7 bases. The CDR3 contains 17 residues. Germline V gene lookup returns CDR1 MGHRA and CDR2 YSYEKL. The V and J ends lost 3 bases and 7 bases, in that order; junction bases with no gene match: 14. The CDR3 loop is CASSHATSGGRSEKLFF. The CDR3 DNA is TGCGCCAGCAGCCACGCTACCTCAGGGGGAAGGAGTGAAAAACTGTTTTTT.